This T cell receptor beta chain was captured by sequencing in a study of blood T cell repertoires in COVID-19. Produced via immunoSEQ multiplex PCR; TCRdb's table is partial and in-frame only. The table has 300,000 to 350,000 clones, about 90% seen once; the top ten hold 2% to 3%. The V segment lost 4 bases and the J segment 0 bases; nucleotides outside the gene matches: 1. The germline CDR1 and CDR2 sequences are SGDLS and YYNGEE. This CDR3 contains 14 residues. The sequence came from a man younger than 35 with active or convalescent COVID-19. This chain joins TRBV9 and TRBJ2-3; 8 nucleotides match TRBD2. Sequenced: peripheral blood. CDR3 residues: CASSLAGSTDTQYF. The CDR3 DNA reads TGTGCCAGCAGCTTAGCGGGGAGCACAGATACGCAGTATTTT.